The 26 T cell receptor beta chains presented below share a single source sample, sequenced in a study of blood T cell repertoires in COVID-19. Sequencing was performed with immunoSEQ multiplex PCR; in TCRdb, only in-frame clones are kept and a portion is missing. The data hold about 310,000 clones, with 85% to 90% observed a single time. Source material: peripheral blood. Receptor source: a woman in her 30s with COVID-19, enrolled during active disease.

This clone was detected only once. The rearrangement links TRBV5-1 to TRBJ2-1, with 8 bases matching TRBD1. J gave up 4 bases and V 4 bases, and 7 bases lay outside the gene matches. Germline assignment: CDR1 SGHRS and CDR2 YFSETQ. CDR3 size: 15 residues. CDR3 region: CASSLTGDYYNEQFF. The CDR3, as DNA: TGCGCCAGCAGCCTGACAGGGGATTATTACAATGAGCAGTTCTTC.

This chain connects TRBV10-1 to TRBJ1-1; 8 bases fit TRBD1. Looked up from germline, CDR1 is WNHNN and CDR2 is SYGVQD (reference sequence). V was clipped by 6 bases and J by 5 bases; unmatched bases: 14. There are 16 residues in the CDR3. The CDR3 region is CASSPGTGLRGTEAFF. CDR3 DNA sequence: TGCGCCAGCAGCCCCGGGACAGGATTGAGGGGAACTGAAGCTTTCTTT.

This clone was counted a single time. V gene TRBV27 combines with J gene TRBJ1-5, with D possibly matching TRBD1 (5 bases). CDR1 is MNHEY, CDR2 SMNVEV, per germline (reference sequence). The CDR3 has 14 amino acids. Between the trimmed V and J ends, which lost 3 bases and 3 bases, there was a span of 9 bases. The CDR3 DNA sequence: TGTGCCAGCAGTTTTTTAGGGGACAATCAGCCCCAGCATTTT. Protein: CASSFLGDNQPQHF.

The chain joins TRBV5-1 to TRBJ2-7; D perhaps matches TRBD1 (6 bases). With 2 bases removed from V and 4 bases from J, the gap between germline ends came to 10 bases. The CDR3 sequence is 13 residues long. Germline loops: CDR1 SGHRS, CDR2 YFSETQ. The CDR3 sequence is CASSLQGQYEQYF. The CDR3 DNA is TGCGCCAGCAGCTTACAGGGCCAATACGAGCAGTACTTC.

The chain carries TRBV28 and TRBJ2-1; 12 nucleotides align to TRBD2. Germline-derived CDR1 and CDR2 are MDHEN and SYDVKM. The CDR3 is 15 amino acids. V lost 3 bases and J lost 5; bases outside the gene matches: 2. The CDR3 sequence is CASSFLAGGHNEQFF. CDR3 in DNA: TGTGCCAGCAGTTTCCTAGCGGGAGGGCACAATGAGCAGTTCTTC.

V and J are TRBV7-9 and TRBJ1-1, with 9 bases identical to TRBD1. Germline V lookup: CDR1 SEHNR, CDR2 FQNEAQ (reference sequence). After removal of 5 bases from V and 5 bases from J, the junction contained 6 bases not matched to a gene. The CDR3 loop spans 14 amino acids. The CDR3, as DNA: TGTGCCAGCAGCCTACGACAGGGGGGTACTGAAGCTTTCTTT. Encoded protein: CASSLRQGGTEAFF.

The chain links TRBV2 to TRBJ1-1; unclear D gene. Trimming removed 7 bases at V and 5 bases at J, with 11 bases between. The CDR3 is made up of 12 amino acids. Looked up from germline, CDR1 is SNHLY and CDR2 is FYNNEI. The CDR3 loop reads CASNREKTEAFF. The CDR3 coding sequence is TGTGCCAGCAATAGGGAGAAGACTGAAGCTTTCTTT.

This clone was seen more than once but under ten times. The chain uses TRBV30 and TRBJ1-6; D unresolved. The CDR3 consists of 15 residues. Germline V gene sequence: CDR1 GTSNPN, CDR2 SVGIG (reference sequence). V lost 4 bases and J 0 bases, leaving 10 bases between the germline ends. CDR3 in DNA: TGTGCCTGGACAGCGCTGAGCTCCTATAATTCACCCCTCCACTTT. It yields the protein CAWTALSSYNSPLHF.

The chain combines TRBV13 with TRBJ1-2; possibly TRBD1 for D (5 bases). V lost 2 bases and J 3 bases, leaving 10 bases between the germline ends. In germline, CDR1 is PRHDT, CDR2 FYEKMQ (reference sequence). The CDR3 extends over 14 amino acids. DNA for the CDR3: TGTGCCAGCAGCTTAAACGGGGGGTACTATGGCTACACCTTC. It encodes CASSLNGGYYGYTF.

This rearrangement joins TRBV11-2 to TRBJ1-2; weak D call: TRBD1 (6 bases). V was pared by 1 base and J by 4 bases, with 16 bases between. This CDR3 has 16 residues. Germline lookup yields CDR1 SGHAT and CDR2 FQNNGV. CDR3 amino acids: CASSLGYRTASYGYTF. CDR3 in DNA: TGTGCCAGCAGCTTAGGTTATAGGACAGCGTCCTATGGCTACACCTTC.

V is TRBV6-1 and J is TRBJ1-6, with D perhaps TRBD1 (6 bases). The germline V gene has CDR1 MNHNS and CDR2 SASEGT. CDR3 length: 14 amino acids. Trimming shortened V by 3 bases and J by 7 bases, and 10 bases separated the two germline ends. The CDR3 DNA is TGTGCCAGCAGTGACAGGGGTGCGAATTCACCCCTCCACTTT. Amino acids: CASSDRGANSPLHF.

The V and J genes are TRBV27 and TRBJ2-7; 14 positions agree with TRBD2. Germline V CDR1 and CDR2: MNHEY, SMNVEV (reference sequence). Trimming at V came to 6 bases and at J to 4 bases, leaving 8 bases not matched to a gene. The CDR3 consists of 16 residues. CDR3: CASRPRLAGGPYEQYF. In nucleotides, the CDR3 is TGTGCCAGCAGACCTCGACTAGCGGGAGGGCCATACGAGCAGTACTTC.

This chain joins TRBV7-9 and TRBJ1-6; D is perhaps TRBD1 (5 bases). Germline V CDR1 and CDR2: SEHNR, FQNEAQ (reference sequence). This CDR3 region has 14 residues. V lost 3 bases and J 6 bases, leaving 9 bases between the germline ends. In DNA form, the CDR3 reads TGTGCCAGCAGCTTGGGGCAGAGTAATTCACCCCTCCACTTT. Its protein is CASSLGQSNSPLHF.

The chain employs TRBV7-2 and TRBJ2-5; 7 bases map to TRBD2. The ends lost 3 bases at V and 1 base at J; junction bases unmatched: 5. The germline V gene encodes CDR1 SGHTA and CDR2 FQGNSA. The CDR3 is made up of 15 amino acids. CDR3 region: CASSFTSAPQETQYF. CDR3 sequence (DNA): TGTGCCAGCAGCTTCACTAGCGCCCCCCAAGAGACCCAGTACTTC.

The rearrangement links TRBV11-2 to TRBJ1-3; 7 positions match TRBD1. V was pared by 1 base and J by 5 bases, with 17 bases of the junction left unmatched. The CDR3 has 19 residues. The germline gives CDR1 SGHAT, CDR2 FQNNGV. CDR3 bases: TGTGCCAGCAGCTTAGGGGGGCAGGGGGTGATTAGATGGAGAAACACCATATATTTT. This encodes CASSLGGQGVIRWRNTIYF. Together with reference TRBV11-2 and TRBJ1-3, the CDR3 gives the full variable domain: EAGVAQSPRYKIIEKRQSVAFWCNPISGHATLYWYQQILGQGPKLLIQFQNNGVVDDSQLPKDRFSAERLKGVDSTLKIQPAKLEDSAVYLCASSLGGQGVIRWRNTIYFGEGSWLTVV.

This rearrangement joins TRBV14 to TRBJ1-1; D might be TRBD1 (6 bases). Trimming took off 4 bases at V and 5 bases at J, with 14 bases between the two ends. The germline V gene has CDR1 SGHDN and CDR2 FVKESK. This CDR3 contains 14 residues. The CDR3 spells CASSPLTGLTEAFF. The DNA for the CDR3 is TGTGCCAGCAGCCCTTTGACAGGACTGACTGAAGCTTTCTTT.

The chain carries TRBV7-2 and TRBJ2-3; 11 bases line up with TRBD1. Trimming took 1 base from V and 4 from J; bases not matched to a gene: 10. CDR3 length: 18 amino acids. The germline gives CDR1 SGHTA, CDR2 FQGNSA. In nucleotides, the CDR3 is TGTGCCAGCAGCTTAGATAAGACCGGGACAGGGGGGCCAGATACGCAGTATTTT. It translates to CASSLDKTGTGGPDTQYF.

The chain combines TRBV15 with TRBJ1-1, with 7 bases identical to TRBD1. The CDR3 is 14 residues long. CDR1 and CDR2 from the germline V gene are LNHNV and YYDKDF (reference sequence). J gave up 4 bases and V 5 bases, and 7 bases lay outside the gene matches. The DNA of the CDR3 is TGTGCCACCAGCGAGACAGGGCTGGTCACTGAAGCTTTCTTT. Translated, it gives CATSETGLVTEAFF.

This chain links TRBV4-1 with TRBJ2-3, with TRBD2 identical over 8 bases. The CDR3 contains 17 residues. Looked up from germline, CDR1 is MGHRA and CDR2 is YSYEKL. The V gene end was trimmed by 0 bases and the J gene end by 2 bases; junction bases not matched to a gene: 7. CDR3 nucleotide sequence: TGCGCCAGCAGCCAAGATTGGGCGGGAGGTAACACAGATACGCAGTATTTT. It translates to CASSQDWAGGNTDTQYF.

This clone was picked up many times. The chain joins TRBV9 to TRBJ2-5, with no clear D. The CDR3 contains 13 residues. Germline assignment: CDR1 SGDLS and CDR2 YYNGEE. Trimming shortened V by 0 bases and J by 5 bases, and 8 bases separated the two germline ends. CDR3 region: CASSVESQETQYF. The CDR3 region has the DNA TGTGCCAGCAGCGTAGAGTCCCAGGAGACCCAGTACTTC. Complete variable domain (other parts from reference TRBV9 and TRBJ2-5): DSGVTQTPKHLITATGQRVTLRCSPRSGDLSVYWYQQSLDQGLQFLIQYYNGEERAKGNILERFSAQQFPDLHSELNLSSLELGDSALYFCASSVESQETQYFGPGTRLLVL.

Remarks on this clone: Because the CDR3's place on the DNA is in doubt, the DNA is left out and the CDR3 is given as listed by TCRdb. The rearrangement links TRBV12-1 to TRBJ2-1; the listed D gene, TRBD2, was not tested against the DNA. TRBV12-1 is a pseudogene. Both ends counted, the CDR3 spans 20 residues. The CDR3 here is CASSFAGTSRVGEGINEQFF.

The V call is TRBV29-1, the J call TRBJ1-2; D is perhaps TRBD1 (5 bases). The CDR3 sequence is 11 residues long. The ends were cut back, 7 bases at V and 4 bases at J, with 10 bases in the middle. Germline V gives CDR1 SQVTM, CDR2 ANQGSEA. CDR3 DNA: TGCAGCGGTGGGGGGATCTATGGCTACACCTTC. Translated: CSGGGIYGYTF. The variable domain in full, with the rest retrieved from reference TRBV29-1 and TRBJ1-2, is SAVISQKPSRDICQRGTSLTIQCQVDSQVTMMFWYRQQPGQSLTLIATANQGSEATYESGFVIDKFPISRPNLTFSTLTVSNMSPEDSSIYLCSGGGIYGYTFGSGTRLTVV.

The chain combines TRBV27 with TRBJ1-5; tentatively, D is TRBD1 (6 bases). V gave up 0 bases and J gave up 6 bases, with 15 bases separating them. The CDR3 has 16 residues. CDR1 is MNHEY, CDR2 SMNVEV, per germline (reference sequence). The CDR3 nucleotides are TGTGCCAGCAGTTTATCGTGGCAGGGGAGAGGTCAGCCCCAGCATTTT. Translating gives CASSLSWQGRGQPQHF.

This clone was recorded once. The rearrangement links TRBV30 to TRBJ2-3, with 7 bases that match TRBD1. The CDR3 has 14 amino acids. V lost 8 bases to trimming and J lost 0 bases; unmatched junction nucleotides: 8. The V gene's germline CDR1 is GTSNPN and CDR2 SVGIG (reference sequence). Here the CDR3 reads CATLTGSSTDTQYF. The CDR3 DNA is TGTGCCACCTTGACAGGGTCGAGCACAGATACGCAGTATTTT.

Comment on this clone: Other DNA sequences of this sample code for an identical CDR3. V and J are TRBV5-1 and TRBJ2-1; 13 bases are shared with TRBD2. V was clipped by 4 bases and J by 7 bases; unmatched bases: 5. CDR3 length equals 15 residues. The germline CDR1 and CDR2 sequences are SGHRS and YFSETQ. The CDR3 region has the DNA TGCGCCAGCAGCCCCGGACTAGCGGGAGTTAATGAGCAGTTCTTC. It codes for CASSPGLAGVNEQFF.

This chain joins TRBV27 and TRBJ1-4, with no clear D. Germline CDR1 reads MNHEY; CDR2 reads SMNVEV (reference sequence). Trimming cost V 3 bases and J 4 bases, with 6 bases left between them. The CDR3 consists of 13 residues. The CDR3 coding sequence is TGTGCCAGCAGTTTTAACGGTAATGAAAAACTGTTTTTT. It is translated as CASSFNGNEKLFF. Complete variable domain (other parts from reference TRBV27 and TRBJ1-4): EAQVTQNPRYLITVTGKKLTVTCSQNMNHEYMSWYRQDPGLGLRQIYYSMNVEVTDKGDVPEGYKVSRKEKRNFPLILESPSPNQTSLYFCASSFNGNEKLFFGSGTQLSVL.